This T cell receptor beta chain was profiled in a study of CD8 T cells in ankylosing spondylitis. The study, taken as a whole, reports: Certain motif variants had earlier been reported in reactive arthritis synovial fluid and blood. Relatively rare in peripheral blood, disease-linked clones were also CD8+. There was reportedly significant enrichment of clones that were disease-linked in matched ankylosing spondylitis synovial fluid.

TCRdb re-called the 5' RACE reads through MiXCR, storing one row per CDR3 protein. The sample has around 140,000 distinct CDR3 sequences; 9.5% to 12% are singletons. The CDR3 covers 14 residues. Deletions cut 4 bases from V and 4 bases from J, with 12 bases between. Germline V CDR1 and CDR2: SGHTA, FQGTGA. This clonotype showed up many times. Its matching antigen is unknown. The source is a female donor with ankylosing spondylitis or in good health (not recorded which). The chain carries TRBV7-3 and TRBJ2-3, with D perhaps TRBD1 (5 bases). Sequenced sample: blood, either unsorted or a sorted T cell fraction (not recorded which). The CDR3 loop is CASSWPGQADTQYF. CDR3 sequence (DNA): TGTGCCAGCAGCTGGCCAGGGCAGGCAGATACGCAGTATTTT.